The T cell receptor beta chain described here comes from a study of T-cell reconstitution after alpha-beta-depleted transplantation in children. A TCRbeta library incorporating unique molecular identifiers was prepared. TCRdb reanalysed the PCR reads using MiXCR and keeps one entry per CDR3 protein. In the table there are over 150,000 distinct CDR3 sequences, 5% to 7.5% of which are singletons. The CDR3 is made up of 13 amino acids. V was pared by 3 bases and J by 5 bases, with 7 bases between. The receptor's source is a girl younger than two with combined immunodeficiency, due to receive a stem cell transplant. The chain employs TRBV12-3 or TRBV12-4 and TRBJ2-2, with D hard to call. Material: PBMCs, obtained before TCRalphabeta/CD19-depleted stem cell transplant. This CDR3 reads CASSFTPTGELFF. The CDR3 DNA reads as TGTGCCAGCAGTTTTACACCAACCGGGGAGCTGTTTTTT.